The text below deals with one T cell receptor (beta chain). Its antigen is currently unknown. The CDR3 is made up of 15 amino acids. V lost 0 bases and J 2 bases, leaving 11 bases between the germline ends. Germline V gene data show CDR1 as GTSNPN and CDR2 as SVGIG (reference sequence). The sample comes from a study of T cell responses to AZD1222 COVID-19 vaccine. Across the whole study: Combined were second doses at about 4 or about 12 weeks. General study points: Only a handful of AZD1222 recipients tested seropositive at baseline.

Sequenced by immunoSEQ multiplex PCR; TCRdb stores in-frame clones only, minus some. This sample has about 100,000 clones, with 80% to 95% found just once. The sequencing used peripheral blood, collected on day 0 of AZD1222 vaccination. This TCR derives from an adult in good health. The chain employs TRBV30 and TRBJ1-5; D is unclear. CDR3 in amino acids: CAWSVGGYGNQPQHF. The CDR3, as DNA: TGTGCCTGGAGTGTAGGCGGGTATGGCAATCAGCCCCAGCATTTT.